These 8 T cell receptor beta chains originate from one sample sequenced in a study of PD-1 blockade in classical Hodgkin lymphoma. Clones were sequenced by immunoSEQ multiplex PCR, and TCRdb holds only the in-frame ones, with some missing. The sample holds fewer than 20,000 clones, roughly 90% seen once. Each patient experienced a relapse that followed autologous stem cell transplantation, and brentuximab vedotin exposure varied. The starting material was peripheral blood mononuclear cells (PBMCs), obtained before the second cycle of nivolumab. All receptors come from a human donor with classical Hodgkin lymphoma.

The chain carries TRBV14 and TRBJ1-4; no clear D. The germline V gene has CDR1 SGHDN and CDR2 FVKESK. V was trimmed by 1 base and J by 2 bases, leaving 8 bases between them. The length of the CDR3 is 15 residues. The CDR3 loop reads CASSQGRETNEKLFF. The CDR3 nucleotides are TGTGCCAGCAGCCAAGGGCGGGAGACTAATGAAAAACTGTTTTTT. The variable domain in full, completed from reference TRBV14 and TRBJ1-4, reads EAGVTQFPSHSVIEKGQTVTLRCDPISGHDNLYWYRRVMGKEIKFLLHFVKESKQDESGMPNNRFLAERTGGTYSTLKVQPAELEDSGVYFCASSQGRETNEKLFFGSGTQLSVL.

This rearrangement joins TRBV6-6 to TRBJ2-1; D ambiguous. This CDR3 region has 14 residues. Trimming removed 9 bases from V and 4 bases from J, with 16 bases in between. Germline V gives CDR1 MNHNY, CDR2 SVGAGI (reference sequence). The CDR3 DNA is TGTGCCAGTGGATTTGTTCCCCAATACAATGAGCAGTTCTTC. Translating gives CASGFVPQYNEQFF.

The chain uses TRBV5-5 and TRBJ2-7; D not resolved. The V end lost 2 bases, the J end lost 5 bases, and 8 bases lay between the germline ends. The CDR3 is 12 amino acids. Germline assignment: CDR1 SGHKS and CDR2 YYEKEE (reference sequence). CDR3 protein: CASSFSGDEQYF. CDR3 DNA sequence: TGTGCCAGCAGCTTTAGTGGGGACGAGCAGTACTTC.

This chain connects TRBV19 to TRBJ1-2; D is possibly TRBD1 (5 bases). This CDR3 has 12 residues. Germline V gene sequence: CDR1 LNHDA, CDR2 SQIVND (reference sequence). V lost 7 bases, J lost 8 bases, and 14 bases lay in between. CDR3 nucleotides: TGTGCCAGTACCCCCGGGGGTGGAGGCTACACCTTC. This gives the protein CASTPGGGGYTF.

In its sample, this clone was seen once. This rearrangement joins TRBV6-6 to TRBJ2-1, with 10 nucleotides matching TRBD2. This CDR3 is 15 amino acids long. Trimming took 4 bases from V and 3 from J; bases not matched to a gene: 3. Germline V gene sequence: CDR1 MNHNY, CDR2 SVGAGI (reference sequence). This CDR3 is CASSSTSGNYNEQFF. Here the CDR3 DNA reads TGTGCCAGCAGTTCTACTAGCGGGAACTACAATGAGCAGTTCTTC.

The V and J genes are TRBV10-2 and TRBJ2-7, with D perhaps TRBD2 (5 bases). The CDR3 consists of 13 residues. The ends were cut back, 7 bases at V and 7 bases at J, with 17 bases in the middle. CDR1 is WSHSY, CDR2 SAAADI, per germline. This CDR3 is CASTSQITGEQYF. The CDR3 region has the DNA TGCGCCAGCACCTCCCAAATCACGGGGGAGCAGTACTTC.

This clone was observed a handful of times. Here the CDR3 reads CASSSGLNTEAFF. The CDR3 DNA reads as TGTGCCAGCAGCTCCGGTTTGAACACTGAAGCTTTCTTT. V is TRBV7-6 and J is TRBJ1-1, with unresolved D. The CDR3 is 13 residues long. Per the germline V gene, CDR1 is SGHVS and CDR2 is FNYEAQ. V lost 4 bases and J 0 bases, leaving 6 bases between the germline ends.

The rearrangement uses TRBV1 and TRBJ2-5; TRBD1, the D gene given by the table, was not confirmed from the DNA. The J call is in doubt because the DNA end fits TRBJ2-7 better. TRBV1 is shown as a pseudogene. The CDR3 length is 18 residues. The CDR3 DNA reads TGCACCAGCAGCCAAGGTCGGCCCGGACACTTCCTTTCCTACGAGCAGTACTTC. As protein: CTSSQGRPGHFLSYEQYF.